This TCR beta chain comes out of a study of blood T cell repertoires in COVID-19. Whole-study context: Samples came from the United States, Italy and Spain, spanning acute and convalescent COVID-19. Nucleic acid was either cDNA or gDNA, and it came from T cells, B-cell-depleted T cells, or PBMCs.

By frequency in the sample, this clone is medium-sized. Under the authors' procedure: Researchers report that nucleated cell counts were estimated from reference gene primer amplification. TCRdb's copy holds only in-frame clones and misses some; the assay was immunoSEQ multiplex PCR. D and trimming come from the DNA, and the V and J calls and clone size come from that table. The data show a few hundred thousand clones, roughly 90% seen once. This receptor was obtained from a man aged 35 to 55 with acute or convalescent COVID-19. Sequencing was done on a sample of peripheral blood.

In DNA, the CDR3 is TGTGCCAGCAGTTCCAGGGATTTACGGGTTCAGCCCCAGCATTTT. Encoded protein: CASSSRDLRVQPQHF. This chain joins TRBV28 and TRBJ1-5, with a weak D call TRBD1 (5 bases). Between the trimmed V and J ends, which lost 4 bases and 6 bases, there was a span of 16 bases. The CDR3 length is 15 residues. From germline, CDR1 is MDHEN and CDR2 SYDVKM.